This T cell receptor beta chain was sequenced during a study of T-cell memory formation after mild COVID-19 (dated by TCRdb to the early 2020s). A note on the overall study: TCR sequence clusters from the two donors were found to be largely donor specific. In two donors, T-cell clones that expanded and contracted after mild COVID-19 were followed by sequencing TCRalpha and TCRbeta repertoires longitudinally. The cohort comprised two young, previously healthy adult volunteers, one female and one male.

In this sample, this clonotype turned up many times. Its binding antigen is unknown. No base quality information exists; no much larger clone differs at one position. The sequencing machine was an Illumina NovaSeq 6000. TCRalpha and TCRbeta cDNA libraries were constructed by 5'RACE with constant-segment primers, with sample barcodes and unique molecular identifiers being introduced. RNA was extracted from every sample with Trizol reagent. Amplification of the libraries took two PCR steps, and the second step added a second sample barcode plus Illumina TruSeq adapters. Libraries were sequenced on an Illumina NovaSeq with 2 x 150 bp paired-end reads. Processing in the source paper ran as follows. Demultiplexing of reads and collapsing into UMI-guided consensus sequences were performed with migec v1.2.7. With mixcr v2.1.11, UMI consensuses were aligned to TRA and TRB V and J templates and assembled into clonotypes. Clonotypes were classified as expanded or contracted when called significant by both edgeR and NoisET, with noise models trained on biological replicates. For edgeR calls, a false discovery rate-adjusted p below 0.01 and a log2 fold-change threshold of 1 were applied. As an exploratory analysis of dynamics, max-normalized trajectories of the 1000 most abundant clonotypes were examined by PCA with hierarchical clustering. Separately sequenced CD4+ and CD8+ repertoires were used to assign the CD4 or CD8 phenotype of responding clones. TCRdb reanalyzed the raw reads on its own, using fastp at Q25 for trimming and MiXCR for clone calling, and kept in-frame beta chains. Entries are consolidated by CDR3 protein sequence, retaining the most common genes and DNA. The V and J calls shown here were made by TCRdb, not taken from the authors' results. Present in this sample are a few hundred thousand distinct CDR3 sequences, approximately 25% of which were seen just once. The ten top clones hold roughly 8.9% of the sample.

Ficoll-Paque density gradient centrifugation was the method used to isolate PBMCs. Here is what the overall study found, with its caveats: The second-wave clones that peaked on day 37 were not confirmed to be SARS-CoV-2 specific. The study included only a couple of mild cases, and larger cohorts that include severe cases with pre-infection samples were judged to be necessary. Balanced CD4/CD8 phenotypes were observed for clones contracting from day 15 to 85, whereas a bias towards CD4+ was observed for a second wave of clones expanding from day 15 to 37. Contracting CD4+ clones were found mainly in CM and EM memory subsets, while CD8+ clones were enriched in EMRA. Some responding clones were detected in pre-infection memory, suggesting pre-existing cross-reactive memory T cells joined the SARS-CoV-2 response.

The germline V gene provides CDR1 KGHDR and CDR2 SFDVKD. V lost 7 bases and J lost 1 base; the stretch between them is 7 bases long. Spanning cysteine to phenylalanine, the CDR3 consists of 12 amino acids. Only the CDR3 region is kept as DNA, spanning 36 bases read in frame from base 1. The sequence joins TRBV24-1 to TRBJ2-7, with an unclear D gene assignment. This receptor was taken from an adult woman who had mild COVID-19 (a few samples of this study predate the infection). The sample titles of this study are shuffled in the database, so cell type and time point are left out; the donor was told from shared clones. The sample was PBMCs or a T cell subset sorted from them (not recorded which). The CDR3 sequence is CATSSPSYEQYF. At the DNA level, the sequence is TGTGCCACCAGCAGTCCTTCCTACGAGCAGTACTTC.